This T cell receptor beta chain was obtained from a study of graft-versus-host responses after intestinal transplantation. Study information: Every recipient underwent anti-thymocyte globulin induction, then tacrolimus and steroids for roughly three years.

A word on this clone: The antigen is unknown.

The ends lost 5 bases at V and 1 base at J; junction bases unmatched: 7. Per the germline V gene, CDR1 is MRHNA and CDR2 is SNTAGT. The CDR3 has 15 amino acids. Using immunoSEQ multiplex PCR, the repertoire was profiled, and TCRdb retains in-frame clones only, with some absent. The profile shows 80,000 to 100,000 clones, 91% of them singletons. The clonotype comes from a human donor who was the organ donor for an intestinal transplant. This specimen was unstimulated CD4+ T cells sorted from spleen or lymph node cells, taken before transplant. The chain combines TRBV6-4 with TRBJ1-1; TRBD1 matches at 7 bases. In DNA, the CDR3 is TGTGCCAGCAGTTCCTTTGGACAGGAGAACACTGAAGCTTTCTTT. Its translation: CASSSFGQENTEAFF.